This TCR beta chain was identified in a study of T-cell memory formation after mild COVID-19. A single record per CDR3 protein comes from TCRdb applying MiXCR to the 5' RACE reads. In the table there are 450,000 to 700,000 distinct CDR3 sequences, approximately 19% of which are singletons. This clonotype occurred a few times. V gave up 4 bases and J gave up 5 bases; unmatched junction bases: 3. The length of the CDR3 is 14 residues. Sequenced material: PBMCs or a T cell subset sorted from them (not recorded which). This chain connects TRBV12-3 or TRBV12-4 to TRBJ2-1, with 9 bases matching TRBD1. The clonotype was recovered from an adult woman who had mild COVID-19 (a few samples of this study predate the infection). Cell type and time point are not known. The CDR3 region has the DNA TGTGCCAGCAGTTGGGGACAGGGCCACAATGAGCAGTTCTTC. Translating it yields CASSWGQGHNEQFF.